What follows are 5 T cell receptor beta chains derived from one specimen sequenced in a study of T cell responses to AZD1222 COVID-19 vaccine. Data came from immunoSEQ multiplex PCR; TCRdb stores just in-frame clones and leaves some out. The sample records some 200,000 clones, approximately 93% being singletons. The sequenced sample was peripheral blood, obtained 28 days after the second AZD1222 dose. The source is an adult who received the AZD1222 COVID-19 vaccine.

The chain links TRBV5-4 to TRBJ2-7, with 7 bases lining up with TRBD1. V shed 4 bases, J shed 2 bases, and the junction held 6 bases outside the gene matches. The length of the CDR3 is 14 residues. Germline V gene sequence: CDR1 SGHNT, CDR2 YYREEE (reference sequence). CDR3 amino acids: CASSPRDSPYEQYF. CDR3 DNA sequence: TGTGCCAGCAGCCCCCGGGACAGTCCCTACGAGCAGTACTTC. The full variable domain, in which reference TRBV5-4 and TRBJ2-7 provide the parts outside the CDR3, is ETGVTQSPTHLIKTRGQQVTLRCSSQSGHNTVSWYQQALGQGPQFIFQYYREEENGRGNFPPRFSGLQFPNYSSELNVNALELDDSALYLCASSPRDSPYEQYFGPGTRLTVT.

J is TRBJ1-1 and V is TRBV2, with 7 nucleotides matching TRBD1. Germline CDR1 and CDR2: SNHLY and FYNNEI. The J segment lost 1 base and the V segment lost 2 bases, leaving 4 bases of the junction unmatched. This CDR3 contains 15 residues. DNA for the CDR3: TGTGCCAGCAGTGAACGGGGACAGCGGAACACTGAAGCTTTCTTT. Its protein is CASSERGQRNTEAFF.

The J gene is TRBJ2-1, the V gene TRBV6-5; the D gene is possibly TRBD2 (6 bases). Trimming stripped 2 bases from V and 1 base from J, with 6 bases between. The CDR3 loop spans 14 amino acids. CDR1 and CDR2 from the germline V gene are MNHEY and SVGAGI. This chain's CDR3 is CASSYGGSYNEQFF. CDR3 DNA sequence: TGTGCCAGCAGTTACGGGGGGTCCTACAATGAGCAGTTCTTC.

This clone was picked up one time. The gene calls are TRBV4-1 and TRBJ2-7; D ambiguous. Germline V gene sequence: CDR1 MGHRA, CDR2 YSYEKL. Trimming took 8 bases from V and 2 from J, leaving 16 bases between them. This CDR3 has 14 amino acids. The DNA for the CDR3 is TGCGCCAGCGGCCGGGCCTCCGACGCCTACGAGCAGTACTTC. Translation: CASGRASDAYEQYF.

The chain uses TRBV21-1 and TRBJ2-3; TRBD1 is taken as the D call from the table, unchecked against the DNA. TRBV21-1 is designated a pseudogene. This CDR3 has 17 residues. The CDR3 loop is CASSNSPGTGNTDTQYF. For the CDR3, the DNA is TGTGCCAGCAGCAATTCCCCTGGGACAGGGAACACAGATACGCAGTATTTT.